The 23 T cell receptor beta chains presented below share a single source sample, sequenced in a study of cytomegalovirus exposure and HLA in healthy donors. The protocol was immunoSEQ multiplex PCR, while the TCRdb copy is restricted to in-frame clones and leaves out a portion. The sample lists about 120,000 clones, around nine tenths occurring once. The source material was PBMCs. These receptors were collected from a woman in her late teens or twenties in good health and CMV-seropositive.

The gene calls are TRBV2 and TRBJ1-5; 7 positions match TRBD1. Germline trimming cut 5 bases from V and 3 bases from J; bases unmatched to any gene: 7. Germline assignment: CDR1 SNHLY and CDR2 FYNNEI. The CDR3 is 15 amino acids. CDR3 residues: CASSRNRGDNQPQHF. CDR3 bases: TGTGCCAGCAGTAGAAACAGGGGTGACAATCAGCCCCAGCATTTT.

The V and J genes are TRBV14 and TRBJ1-2; D is perhaps TRBD1 (5 bases). Germline lookup yields CDR1 SGHDN and CDR2 FVKESK. CDR3 size: 13 residues. The V and J ends lost 1 base and 7 bases respectively, with 10 bases between them. For the CDR3, the DNA is TGTGCCAGCAGCCAAGGGACATTCAGTGGCTACACCTTC. This sequence encodes CASSQGTFSGYTF.

A single count supports this clone. The J gene is TRBJ1-5, the V gene TRBV18, with a tentative D call TRBD1 (5 bases). This CDR3 has 17 residues. Germline V gene data show CDR1 as KGHSH and CDR2 as LQKENI. Trimming pared 3 bases from V and 0 bases from J, leaving 15 bases between. The CDR3 DNA is TGTGCCAGCTCACCCCTACTCCTAACAGGTAGCAATCAGCCCCAGCATTTT. It is translated as CASSPLLLTGSNQPQHF.

V is TRBV6-5 and J is TRBJ2-7; 9 bases map to TRBD1. From germline, CDR1 is MNHEY and CDR2 SVGAGI. The CDR3 length is 15 residues. J was trimmed by 0 bases and V by 0 bases; bases with no gene match: 0. DNA of the CDR3: TGTGCCAGCAGTTACTCGACAGGGGGCTCCTACGAGCAGTACTTC. This encodes CASSYSTGGSYEQYF.

This rearrangement joins TRBV2 to TRBJ1-2, with D tentatively TRBD1 (6 bases). CDR3 length: 14 residues. In germline, CDR1 is SNHLY, CDR2 FYNNEI. V was cut by 6 bases and J by 3 bases, with 14 bases left in between. CDR3 DNA sequence: TGTGCCAGCAGAGCACAGGGAACCCACTATGGCTACACCTTC. This sequence encodes CASRAQGTHYGYTF. The full variable domain, its missing parts supplied by reference TRBV2 and TRBJ1-2, is EPEVTQTPSHQVTQMGQEVILRCVPISNHLYFYWYRQILGQKVEFLVSFYNNEISEKSEIFDDQFSVERPDGSNFTLKIRSTKLEDSAMYFCASRAQGTHYGYTFGSGTRLTVV.

The chain employs TRBV7-3 and TRBJ2-1; TRBD2 matches at 7 bases. V lost 5 bases and J lost 7; bases outside the gene matches: 5. From germline, CDR1 is SGHTA and CDR2 FQGTGA. This CDR3 has 13 amino acids. This CDR3 is CASSPTSANEQFF. CDR3 DNA sequence: TGTGCCAGCAGCCCAACTAGCGCAAATGAGCAGTTCTTC.

The V call is TRBV4-1, the J call TRBJ2-7; D is possibly TRBD2 (6 bases). V lost 1 base, J lost 2 bases, and 15 bases lay in between. This CDR3 comprises 16 residues. CDR1 and CDR2 from the germline V gene are MGHRA and YSYEKL. The CDR3 DNA follows: TGCGCCAGCAGCCAAGTCCCGGGCGGGAATGCCTACGAGCAGTACTTC. This translates into CASSQVPGGNAYEQYF.

J is TRBJ1-5 and V is TRBV2; TRBD1 matches at 10 bases. Germline assignment: CDR1 SNHLY and CDR2 FYNNEI. There are 14 residues in the CDR3. V shed 5 bases and J 6 bases; nucleotides not matched to a gene: 4. In nucleotides, the CDR3 is TGTGCCAGCAGTCCGGGACAGGGGAGTCAGCCCCAGCATTTT. Its protein is CASSPGQGSQPQHF.

The chain uses TRBV6-1 and TRBJ2-1; D is possibly TRBD1 (5 bases). Per the germline V gene, CDR1 is MNHNS and CDR2 is SASEGT. V was shortened by 8 bases and J by 8 bases, with 19 bases between the two germline ends. The CDR3 length is 14 residues. The CDR3 region is CASGATTPRDEQFF. CDR3 bases: TGTGCCAGCGGGGCTACCACGCCCCGGGATGAGCAGTTCTTC.

This chain connects TRBV19 to TRBJ1-2, with D possibly matching TRBD1 (6 bases). V lost 9 bases and J 0 bases, leaving 11 bases between the germline ends. CDR1 LNHDA and CDR2 SQIVND come from the germline V gene (reference sequence). The CDR3 has 13 residues. The CDR3 bases are TGTGCCAGCTGCAGGGGTACTAACTATGGCTACACCTTC. Translation gives CASCRGTNYGYTF.

The CDR3 loop is CASSPTSGGYEQYF. CDR3 nucleotides: TGTGCCAGCAGCCCGACTAGCGGGGGCTACGAGCAGTACTTC. V usage is TRBV6-6 and J usage is TRBJ2-7, with 12 bases fitting TRBD2. The germline CDR1 and CDR2 sequences are MNHNY and SVGAGI (reference sequence). Unmatched junction bases numbered 3, after V lost 6 bases and J lost 3 bases. CDR3 length equals 14 residues.

This clone was detected once. This chain joins TRBV28 and TRBJ1-5, with no clear D. Germline V gene sequence: CDR1 MDHEN, CDR2 SYDVKM. V was shortened by 5 bases and J by 1 base, with 9 bases between the two germline ends. This CDR3 is 14 amino acids long. CDR3 in amino acids: CASSLFSSNQPQHF. As DNA, the CDR3 is TGTGCCAGCAGTCTATTCTCCAGCAATCAGCCCCAGCATTTT.

The V gene is TRBV5-6, the J gene TRBJ1-2; D not resolved. The ends were cut back, 0 bases at V and 1 base at J, with 7 bases in the middle. This CDR3 region has 14 residues. Germline CDR1 SGHDT, CDR2 YYEEEE. CDR3 protein: CASSLGQFNYGYTF. Written as DNA, the CDR3 is TGTGCCAGCAGCTTGGGGCAGTTTAACTATGGCTACACCTTC.

This chain uses TRBV19 with TRBJ1-1, with 11 bases that match TRBD1. Trimming cost V 5 bases and J 0 bases; bases outside gene matches: 5. The CDR3 sequence is 16 residues long. Germline lookup yields CDR1 LNHDA and CDR2 SQIVND (reference sequence). Here the CDR3 reads CASSQGQGVMNTEAFF. The CDR3 DNA follows: TGTGCCAGTAGTCAGGGACAGGGGGTTATGAACACTGAAGCTTTCTTT.

The chain is built from TRBV5-1 and TRBJ1-6, with D possibly being TRBD1 (5 bases). Trimming took 6 bases from V and 10 from J, leaving 23 bases between them. Germline CDR1 is SGHRS and CDR2 is YFSETQ. The CDR3 spans 16 residues. The CDR3 is CASTFGTYRSWSPLHF. CDR3 nucleotide sequence: TGCGCCAGCACCTTTGGCACTTACAGGTCCTGGTCACCCCTCCACTTT.

The DNA of the CDR3 is TGTGCCTGGAGTCCCGGACTAGCGGGAGACCCCGGGGAGCTGTTTTTT. Encoded protein: CAWSPGLAGDPGELFF. This sequence joins TRBV30 and TRBJ2-2; TRBD2 matches at 13 bases. The CDR3 extends over 16 amino acids. The J segment lost 6 bases and the V segment lost 2 bases, leaving 6 bases of the junction unmatched. CDR1 is GTSNPN, CDR2 SVGIG, per germline (reference sequence).

This chain links TRBV11-2 with TRBJ1-1; 8 nucleotides line up with TRBD1. V lost 1 base and J lost 6; bases outside the gene matches: 4. Germline CDR1 reads SGHAT; CDR2 reads FQNNGV. The CDR3 contains 14 residues. The CDR3 sequence is CASSLVPGGPEAFF. CDR3 coding DNA: TGTGCCAGCAGCTTAGTCCCAGGGGGCCCTGAAGCTTTCTTT.

The chain carries TRBV4-1 and TRBJ2-1, with 13 positions matching TRBD2. Germline loops: CDR1 MGHRA, CDR2 YSYEKL. CDR3 length: 16 amino acids. Trimming removed 0 bases from V and 6 bases from J; junction bases left unmatched: 2. The CDR3, as DNA: TGCGCCAGCAGCCAAGAATGGACTAGCGGGAGCAATGAGCAGTTCTTC. It specifies CASSQEWTSGSNEQFF.

The chain uses TRBV5-1 and TRBJ1-2, with 7 bases that match TRBD1. CDR3 length: 14 residues. J lost 3 bases, V lost 0 bases, and 2 bases had no gene match. Germline V gene lookup returns CDR1 SGHRS and CDR2 YFSETQ. CDR3 in amino acids: CASSLEGGDYGYTF. The CDR3 bases are TGCGCCAGCAGCTTGGAAGGGGGCGACTATGGCTACACCTTC. Filled out from reference TRBV5-1 and TRBJ1-2, the complete variable domain reads KAGVTQTPRYLIKTRGQQVTLSCSPISGHRSVSWYQQTPGQGLQFLFEYFSETQRNKGNFPGRFSGRQFSNSRSEMNVSTLELGDSALYLCASSLEGGDYGYTFGSGTRLTVV.

The table lists this clone with a count of one. This chain uses TRBV5-4 with TRBJ2-5, with 8 nucleotides matching TRBD2. The trim removed 4 bases at V and 2 bases at J, leaving 13 bases unmatched. Germline V gene data show CDR1 as SGHNT and CDR2 as YYREEE (reference sequence). The CDR3 spans 17 residues. The CDR3 loop reads CASSPPSQRGPQETQYF. Here the CDR3 DNA reads TGTGCCAGCAGCCCCCCGAGCCAGCGGGGGCCGCAAGAGACCCAGTACTTC.

The V call is TRBV4-1, the J call TRBJ1-4, with D unclear. CDR3 length: 17 residues. The V end lost 1 base, the J end lost 2 bases, and 14 bases lay between the germline ends. Per germline, CDR1 MGHRA and CDR2 YSYEKL. The CDR3 region is CASSQVQAGSTNEKLFF. The CDR3 DNA reads TGCGCCAGCAGCCAAGTGCAAGCGGGGTCTACTAATGAAAAACTGTTTTTT.

The V call is TRBV6-6, the J call TRBJ2-3; tentatively, D is TRBD1 (6 bases). CDR1 and CDR2 (germline): MNHNY, SVGAGI (reference sequence). V lost 5 bases and J 3 bases, leaving 9 bases between the germline ends. This CDR3 region has 13 residues. The CDR3 DNA is TGTGCCAGCAGTCAAACAGGGACAGATACGCAGTATTTT. Translating gives CASSQTGTDTQYF.

The chain is built from TRBV15 and TRBJ1-2; tentatively, D is TRBD1 (5 bases). V was trimmed by 0 bases and J by 7 bases, leaving 12 bases between them. Germline assignment: CDR1 LNHNV and CDR2 YYDKDF (reference sequence). The CDR3 is 14 amino acids. Written as DNA, the CDR3 is TGTGCCACCAGCAGAGATCGCGGGGGGTTTGGCTACACCTTC. As protein: CATSRDRGGFGYTF.